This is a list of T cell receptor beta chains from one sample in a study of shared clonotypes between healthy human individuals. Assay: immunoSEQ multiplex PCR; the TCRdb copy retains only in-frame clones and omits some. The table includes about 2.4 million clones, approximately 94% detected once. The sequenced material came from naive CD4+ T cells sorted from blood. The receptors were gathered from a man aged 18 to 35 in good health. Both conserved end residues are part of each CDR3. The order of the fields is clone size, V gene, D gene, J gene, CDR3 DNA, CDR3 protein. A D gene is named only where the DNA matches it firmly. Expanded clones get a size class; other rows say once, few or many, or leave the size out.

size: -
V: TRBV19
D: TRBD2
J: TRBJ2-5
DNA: TGTGCCAGTAGTATAGGCGGGACTAGCATACAGACCCAGTACTTC
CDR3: CASSIGGTSIQTQYF

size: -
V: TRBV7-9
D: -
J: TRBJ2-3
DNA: TGTGCCAGCAGCTTAGGGGGTACCACAGATACGCAGTATTTT
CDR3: CASSLGGTTDTQYF

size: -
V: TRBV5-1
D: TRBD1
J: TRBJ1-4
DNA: TGCGCCAGCAGCGGACAGGGTTATGAAAAACTGTTTTTT
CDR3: CASSGQGYEKLFF

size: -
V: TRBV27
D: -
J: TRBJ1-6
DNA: TGTGCCAGCAGTTTAATTCATACGTCAGATAATTCACCCCTCCACTTT
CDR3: CASSLIHTSDNSPLHF

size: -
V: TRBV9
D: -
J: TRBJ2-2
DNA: TGTGCCAGCAGCGTAGTCGGAGTCACCGGGGAGCTGTTTTTT
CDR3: CASSVVGVTGELFF

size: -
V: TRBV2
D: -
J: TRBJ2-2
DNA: TGTGCCAGCAGCGGCTTGGTAGGGACCGGGGAGCTGTTTTTT
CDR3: CASSGLVGTGELFF

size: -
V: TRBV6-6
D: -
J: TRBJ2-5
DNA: TGTGCCAGCACCTGGAGGGAGACCCAGTACTTC
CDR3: CASTWRETQYF

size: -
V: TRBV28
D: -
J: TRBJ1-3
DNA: TGTGCCAGCAGAGTACAGGGCTCTGGAAACACCATATATTTT
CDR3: CASRVQGSGNTIYF

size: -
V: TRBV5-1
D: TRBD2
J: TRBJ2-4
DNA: TGCGCCAGCAGCTTGGGACTAGCGGGGGTCCTAGAGACGGCCAAAAACATTCAGTACTTC
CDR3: CASSLGLAGVLETAKNIQYF

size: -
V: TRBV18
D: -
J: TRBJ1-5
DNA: TGTGCCAGCTCATACCAGGGAGGGGCCCCTTATAGCAATCAGCCCCAGCATTTT
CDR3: CASSYQGGAPYSNQPQHF

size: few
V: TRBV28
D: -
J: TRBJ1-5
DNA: TGTGCCAGGAGTACGGGATCCCAGCCCCAGCATTTT
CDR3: CARSTGSQPQHF

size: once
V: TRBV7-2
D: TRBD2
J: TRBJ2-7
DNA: TGTGCCAGCAGCCCCGCCATTAGCGGGAGGGCGAGCTCCTACGAGCAGTACTTC
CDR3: CASSPAISGRASSYEQYF

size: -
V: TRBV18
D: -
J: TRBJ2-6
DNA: TGTGCCAGCTCACCGCTCGACAGCTCTGGGGCCAACGTCCTGACTTTC
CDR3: CASSPLDSSGANVLTF

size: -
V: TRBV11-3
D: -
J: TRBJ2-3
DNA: TGTGCCAGCAGCCCCCAAGGTACAGATACGCAGTATTTT
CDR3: CASSPQGTDTQYF

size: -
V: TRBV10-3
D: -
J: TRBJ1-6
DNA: TGTGCCATCAGTGAGGGTCCGGGGGCTTCGGCTGCACCCCTCCACTTT
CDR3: CAISEGPGASAAPLHF

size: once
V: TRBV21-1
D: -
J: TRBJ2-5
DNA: TGTGCCAGCGGGGGGACGGGTCGAGAGACCCAGTACTTC
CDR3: CASGGTGRETQYF

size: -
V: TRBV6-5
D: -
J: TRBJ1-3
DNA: TGTGCCAGCAGTTCCGGGGAGGGCAACTCTGGAAACACCATATATTTT
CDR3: CASSSGEGNSGNTIYF

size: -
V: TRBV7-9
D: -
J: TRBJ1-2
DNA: TGTGCCAGCAGCCGCGACCACTATGGCTACACCTTC
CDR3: CASSRDHYGYTF

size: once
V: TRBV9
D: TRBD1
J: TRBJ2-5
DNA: TGTGCCAGCAGCGACCCGCGAGGACAGGGTGGCCCCACGGGTGTAGAGACCCAGTACTTC
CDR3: CASSDPRGQGGPTGVETQYF

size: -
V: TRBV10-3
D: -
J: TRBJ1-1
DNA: TGTGCCATCAGTGCTGAGCCTGCGAACACTGAAGCTTTCTTT
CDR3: CAISAEPANTEAFF

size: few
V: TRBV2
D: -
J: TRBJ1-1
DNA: TGTGCCAGCAGTGAAACGAAGGGGGGTTTCTTT
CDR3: CASSETKGGFF

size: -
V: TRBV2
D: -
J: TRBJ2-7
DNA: TGTGCCAGCAGAAGGCAGTGGGTCTCCTACGAGCAGTACTTC
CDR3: CASRRQWVSYEQYF

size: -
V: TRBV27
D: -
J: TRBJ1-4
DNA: TGTGCCAGCAGTTTCAAACAGGGAAAACTGTTTTTT
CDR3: CASSFKQGKLFF

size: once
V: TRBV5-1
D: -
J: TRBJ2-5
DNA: TGCGCCAGCAGCTTTGGCGGCCTTCGGGATCGGTCAGAGACCCAGTACTTC
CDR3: CASSFGGLRDRSETQYF

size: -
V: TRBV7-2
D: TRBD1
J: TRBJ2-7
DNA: TGTGCCAGCACAGGTCCGACAGGGAAGACCTACGAGCAGTACTTC
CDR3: CASTGPTGKTYEQYF

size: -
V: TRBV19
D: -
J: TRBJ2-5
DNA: TGTGCCAGTAGTATTGGGCAGACCCAGTACTTC
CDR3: CASSIGQTQYF

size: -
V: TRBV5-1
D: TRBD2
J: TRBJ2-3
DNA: TGCGCCAGCAGCCCAAATGGACTAGCGGGAGTGACAGATACGCAGTATTTT
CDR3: CASSPNGLAGVTDTQYF

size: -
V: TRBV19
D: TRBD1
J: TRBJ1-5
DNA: TGTGCCAGTAGTACCGAGACAGGGAGGGGCAATCAGCCCCAGCATTTT
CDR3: CASSTETGRGNQPQHF

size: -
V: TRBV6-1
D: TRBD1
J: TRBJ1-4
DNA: TGTGCCAGCAGCCGGACAGGGGTCGGGGAAAAACTGTTTTTT
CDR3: CASSRTGVGEKLFF

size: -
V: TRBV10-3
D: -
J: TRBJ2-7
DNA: TGTGCCATCAGTGGAAGGCTAGCAGCCTACGAGCAGTACTTC
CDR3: CAISGRLAAYEQYF

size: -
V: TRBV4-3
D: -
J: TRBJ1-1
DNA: TGCGCCAGCAGCCAAGATCACTTATCAACGGCTGAAGCTTTCTTT
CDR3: CASSQDHLSTAEAFF

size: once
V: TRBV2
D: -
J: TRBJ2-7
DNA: TGTGCCAGCAAGGCACAGGAAAGGGGCGAGCAGTACTTC
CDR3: CASKAQERGEQYF

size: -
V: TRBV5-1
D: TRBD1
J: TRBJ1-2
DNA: TGCGCCAGCAGCTTGGTTTCAGGACAGGGGCTCGATGGCTACACCTTC
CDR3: CASSLVSGQGLDGYTF

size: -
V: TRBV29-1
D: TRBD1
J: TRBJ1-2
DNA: TGCAGCTTTTCCCGGGACAGTAGTGATGGCTACACCTTC
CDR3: CSFSRDSSDGYTF

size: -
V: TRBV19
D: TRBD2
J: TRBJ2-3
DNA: TGTGCCAGTAGCCCTAGTAGCGGGGCTAGCACAGATACGCAGTATTTT
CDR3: CASSPSSGASTDTQYF

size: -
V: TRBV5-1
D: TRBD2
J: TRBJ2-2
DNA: TGCGCCAGCAGCTTACTAGCGGGCCCGAACACCGGGGAGCTGTTTTTT
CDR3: CASSLLAGPNTGELFF

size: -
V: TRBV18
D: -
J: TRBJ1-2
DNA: TGTGCCAGCTCGTTGGACAGCTATGGCTACACCTTC
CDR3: CASSLDSYGYTF

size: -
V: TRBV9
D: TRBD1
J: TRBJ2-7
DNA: TGTGCCAGCAGCGCGGGGACAGGCGGCTACGAGCAGTACTTC
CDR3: CASSAGTGGYEQYF

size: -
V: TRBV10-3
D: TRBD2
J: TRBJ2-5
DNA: TGTGCCATCAGCGGTCAGGCAGCGGGAGTGGAGACCCAGTACTTC
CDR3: CAISGQAAGVETQYF

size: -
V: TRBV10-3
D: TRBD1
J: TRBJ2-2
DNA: TGTGCCATCAGTGAGTTCGGGACAGGGGACTCCCGGACCGGGGAGCTGTTTTTT
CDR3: CAISEFGTGDSRTGELFF

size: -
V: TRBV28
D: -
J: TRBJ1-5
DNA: TGTGCCAGCAGAGGGGCTAGCAATCAGCCCCAGCATTTT
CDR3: CASRGASNQPQHF